The rows below give T cell receptor beta chains drawn from one sample of a study of human T cells and chemical hapten exposure. TCRdb passed the RACE reads through MiXCR, listing each CDR3 protein once. This table has more than 60,000 distinct CDR3 sequences, approximately 8.6% appearing once. Sequencing was carried out using whole blood. The receptors come from a male donor in good health. Some clones in this sample may be carry-over from other donors' samples. Each CDR3 is given with its conserved first and last residue. Each record gives: V gene, CDR3 protein.

>TRBV7-2
CASSYGDSNQPQHF
>TRBV6-5
CASSNRDAAYEQYF
>TRBV5-6
CASSPRRGTQYF
>TRBV2
CASKGGRTNTEAFF
>TRBV3-2
CASSPGTKMNTEAFF
>TRBV24-1
CATSDSGQGTDTQYF
>TRBV5-6
CASSLQGPTEQYF
>TRBV5-4
CASSGTGSTDTQYF
>TRBV2
CASSETSGSPDTQYF
>TRBV20-1
CSARNRSLRGEQYF
>TRBV7-2
CASSPQQGSDSPLHF
>TRBV7-8
CASSMDRVGDEQYF
>TRBV7-9
CASSLARGSSYNEQFF
>TRBV7-2
CASRRAGTQVADTQYF
>TRBV3-1
CASSQMGPSSGANVLTF
>TRBV7-2
CASSLEIFGTDTQYF
>TRBV27
CASTPTGLAGAYSTDTQYF
>TRBV6-2/TRBV6-3
CASSRNMNTEAFF
>TRBV7-2
CASSLAGRETQYF
>TRBV2
CASSLDREWAGAFF
>TRBV20-1
CSAAQGREIQFF
>TRBV20-1
CSALKGQMNTEAFF
>TRBV5-6
CASSLRQSSGANVLTF
>TRBV9
CASSAGLAGYNEQFF
>TRBV29-1
CSVEGGVEQFF
>TRBV7-2
CASSLTGVPYEQYF
>TRBV5-1
CASSYGLARPSYEQYF
>TRBV27
CASSLLGQAGGETQYF
>TRBV10-3
CAIMGQLGNTIYF
>TRBV7-9
CASTPRARSSGANVLTF
>TRBV6-5
CASSYPVPSGANVLTF
>TRBV12-3/TRBV12-4
CASRSQGWESSGEQFF
>TRBV14
CASSQVLAGATDTQYF
>TRBV12-3/TRBV12-4
CASSSPSGRHYEQYF
>TRBV12-3/TRBV12-4
CASSLRGLNTEAFF
>TRBV6-5
CASSPIAGKTDTQYF
>TRBV7-9
CASSFPPPATQYF
>TRBV7-2
CASSLVGTGAMNTEAFF
>TRBV4-1
CASSQGQGASNQPQHF
>TRBV25-1
CASSGDPGGPNEQFF
>TRBV12-3/TRBV12-4
CASSPAVRETQYF
>TRBV7-9
CALGGAGTDTQYF
>TRBV30
CACGTGNSQPQHF
>TRBV30
CACLAGGYNEQFF
>TRBV4-2
CASSQAGTSGVRNEQFF
>TRBV29-1
CSVEGRGANVLTF
>TRBV5-1
CASSPWTGDEKLFF
>TRBV6-2/TRBV6-3
CASSHHGSNQPQHF